This T cell receptor beta chain is from a study of OX40 agonist ivuxolimab in advanced cancers. Background on the study: Clinicians treated patients with ivuxolimab, an agonistic anti-OX40 (CD134) antibody. Among those enrolled, mean age was 60 years (range about 23 to 85) and about 79% were male. General study results and limits: Compared with CD4+, CD8+ T cells on average had more expanded clones.

This table comes from immunoSEQ multiplex PCR, and its TCRdb copy is limited to in-frame clones, with some not included. Among about 100,000 clones listed, 84% were seen once. On this clone itself: Its antigen is still unknown.

The clonotype comes from an adult with an advanced solid tumor such as melanoma, head and neck, liver or kidney cancer. The sequencing used CD4+ or CD8+ T cells sorted from blood, collected in a trial of the OX40 agonist ivuxolimab.

The chain's CDR3 is CASSPGQSSYEQYF. Written as DNA, the CDR3 is TGTGCCAGCAGTCCCGGACAGAGCTCCTACGAGCAGTACTTC. The rearrangement joins TRBV27 to TRBJ2-7; D possibly corresponds to TRBD1 (6 bases). CDR1 is MNHEY and CDR2 is SMNVEV in the germline V gene (reference sequence). The germline V and J ends were trimmed by 5 bases and 0 bases, with 11 bases remaining between them. The CDR3 totals 14 residues.